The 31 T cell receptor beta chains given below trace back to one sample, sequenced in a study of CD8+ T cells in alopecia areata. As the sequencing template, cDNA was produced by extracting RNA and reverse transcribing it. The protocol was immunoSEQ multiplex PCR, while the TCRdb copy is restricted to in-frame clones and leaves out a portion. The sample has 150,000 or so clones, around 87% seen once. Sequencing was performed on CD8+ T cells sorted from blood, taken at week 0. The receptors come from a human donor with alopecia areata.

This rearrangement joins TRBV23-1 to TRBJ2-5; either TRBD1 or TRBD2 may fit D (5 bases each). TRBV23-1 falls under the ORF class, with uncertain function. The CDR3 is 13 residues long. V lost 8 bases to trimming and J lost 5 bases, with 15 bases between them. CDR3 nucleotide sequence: TGCGCCAGCGGGGGTCCTGAGGGGGAGACCCAGTACTTC. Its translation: CASGGPEGETQYF.

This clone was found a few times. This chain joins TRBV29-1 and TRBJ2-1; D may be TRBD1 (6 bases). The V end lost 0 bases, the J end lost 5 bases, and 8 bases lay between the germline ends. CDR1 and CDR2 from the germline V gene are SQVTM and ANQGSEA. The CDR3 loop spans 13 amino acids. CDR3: CSVEEQGDNEQFF. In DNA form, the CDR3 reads TGCAGCGTTGAAGAACAGGGCGACAATGAGCAGTTCTTC.

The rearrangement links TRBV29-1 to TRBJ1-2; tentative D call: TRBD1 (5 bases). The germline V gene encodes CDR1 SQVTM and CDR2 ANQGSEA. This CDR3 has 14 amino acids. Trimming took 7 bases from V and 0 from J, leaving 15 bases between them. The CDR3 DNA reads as TGCAGCGGCCGGGACGAGGGTACTAACTATGGCTACACCTTC. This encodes CSGRDEGTNYGYTF.

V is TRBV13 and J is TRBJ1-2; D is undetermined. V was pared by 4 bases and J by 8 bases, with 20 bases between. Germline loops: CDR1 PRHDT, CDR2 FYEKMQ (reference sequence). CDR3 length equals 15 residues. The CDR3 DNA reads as TGTGCCAGCAGCTACCCACGAGGGCTTACCGCCGGCTACACCTTC. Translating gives CASSYPRGLTAGYTF. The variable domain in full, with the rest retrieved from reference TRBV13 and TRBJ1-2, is AAGVIQSPRHLIKEKRETATLKCYPIPRHDTVYWYQQGPGQDPQFLISFYEKMQSDKGSIPDRFSAQQFSDYHSELNMSSLELGDSALYFCASSYPRGLTAGYTFGSGTRLTVV.

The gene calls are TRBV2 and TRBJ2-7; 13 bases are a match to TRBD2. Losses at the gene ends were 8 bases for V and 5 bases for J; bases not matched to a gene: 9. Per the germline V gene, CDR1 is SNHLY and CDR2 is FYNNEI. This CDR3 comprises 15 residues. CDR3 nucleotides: TGTGCCAGCCGACAGGGACTAGCGGGATCCGACGAGCAGTACTTC. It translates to CASRQGLAGSDEQYF.

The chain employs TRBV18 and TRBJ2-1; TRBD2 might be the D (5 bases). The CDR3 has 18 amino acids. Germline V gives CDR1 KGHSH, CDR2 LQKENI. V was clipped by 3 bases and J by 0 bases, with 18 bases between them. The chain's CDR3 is CASSPGPTPRGSYNEQFF. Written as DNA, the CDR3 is TGTGCCAGCTCACCCGGCCCAACCCCCCGGGGCTCCTACAATGAGCAGTTCTTC.

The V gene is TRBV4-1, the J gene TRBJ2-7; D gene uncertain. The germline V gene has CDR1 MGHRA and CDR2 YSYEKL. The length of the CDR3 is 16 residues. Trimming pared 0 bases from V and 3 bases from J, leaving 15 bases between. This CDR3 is CASSQDVLTRFYEQYF. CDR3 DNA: TGCGCCAGCAGCCAAGATGTCCTAACTCGATTCTACGAGCAGTACTTC.

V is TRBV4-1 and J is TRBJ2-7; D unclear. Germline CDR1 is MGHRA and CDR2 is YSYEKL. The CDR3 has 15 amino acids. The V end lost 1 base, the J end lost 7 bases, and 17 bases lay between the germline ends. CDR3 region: CASSQGGPIPGEQYF. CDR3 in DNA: TGCGCCAGCAGCCAAGGTGGGCCGATCCCCGGGGAGCAGTACTTC.

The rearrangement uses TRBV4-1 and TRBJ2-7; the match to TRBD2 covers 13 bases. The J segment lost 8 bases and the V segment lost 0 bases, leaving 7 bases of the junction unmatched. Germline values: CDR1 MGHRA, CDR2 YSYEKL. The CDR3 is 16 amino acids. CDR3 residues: CASSQDPGLAGVKQYF. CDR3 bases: TGCGCCAGCAGCCAAGATCCTGGACTAGCGGGAGTCAAGCAGTACTTC.

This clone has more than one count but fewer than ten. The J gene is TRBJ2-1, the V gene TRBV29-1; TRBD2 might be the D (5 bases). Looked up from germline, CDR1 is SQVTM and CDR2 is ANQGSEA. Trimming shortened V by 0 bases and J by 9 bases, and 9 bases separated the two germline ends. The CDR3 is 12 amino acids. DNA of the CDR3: TGCAGCGTTGAAGATGAGGGCCCTGAGCAGTTCTTC. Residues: CSVEDEGPEQFF.

For the CDR3, the DNA is TGTGCCAGCAGTGGAGGGGGCTCACTGTTTTTT. It encodes CASSGGGSLFF. The chain carries TRBV6-5 and TRBJ1-4; 7 positions match TRBD1. V lost 5 bases, J lost 13 bases, and 4 bases stayed unmatched. Germline assignment: CDR1 MNHEY and CDR2 SVGAGI. This CDR3 region has 11 residues.

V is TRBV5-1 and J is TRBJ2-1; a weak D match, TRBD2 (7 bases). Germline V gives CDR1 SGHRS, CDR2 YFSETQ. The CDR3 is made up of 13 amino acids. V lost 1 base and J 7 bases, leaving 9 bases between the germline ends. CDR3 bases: TGCGCCAGCAGCTTGCGGGGGGCGAATGAGCAGTTCTTC. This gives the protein CASSLRGANEQFF.

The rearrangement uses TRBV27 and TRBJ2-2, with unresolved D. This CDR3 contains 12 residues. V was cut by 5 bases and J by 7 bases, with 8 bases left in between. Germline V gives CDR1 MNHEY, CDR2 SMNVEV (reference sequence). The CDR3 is CASSLLSGELFF. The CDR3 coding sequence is TGTGCCAGCAGTCTCCTCAGCGGGGAGCTGTTTTTT.

The CDR3 DNA is TGTGCCAGCAGCTTTGGAGCAGGGGGGGAGTACTTC. It codes for CASSFGAGGEYF. This chain connects TRBV5-4 to TRBJ2-7, with D tentatively TRBD1 or TRBD2 (7 bases each). Germline values: CDR1 SGHNT, CDR2 YYREEE (reference sequence). The CDR3 spans 12 residues. The germline V and J ends were trimmed by 2 bases and 11 bases, with 14 bases remaining between them.

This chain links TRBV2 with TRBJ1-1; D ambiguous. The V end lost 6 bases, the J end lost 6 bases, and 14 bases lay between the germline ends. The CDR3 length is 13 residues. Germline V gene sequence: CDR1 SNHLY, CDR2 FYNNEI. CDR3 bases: TGTGCCAGCAGACTCACCCCCGACGCTGAAGCTTTCTTT. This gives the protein CASRLTPDAEAFF.

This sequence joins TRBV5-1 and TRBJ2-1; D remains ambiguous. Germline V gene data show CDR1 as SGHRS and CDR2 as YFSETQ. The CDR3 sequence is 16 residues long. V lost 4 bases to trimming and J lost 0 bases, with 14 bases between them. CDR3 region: CASSPSAQDSYNEQFF. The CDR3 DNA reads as TGCGCCAGCAGCCCTTCTGCTCAAGACTCCTACAATGAGCAGTTCTTC.

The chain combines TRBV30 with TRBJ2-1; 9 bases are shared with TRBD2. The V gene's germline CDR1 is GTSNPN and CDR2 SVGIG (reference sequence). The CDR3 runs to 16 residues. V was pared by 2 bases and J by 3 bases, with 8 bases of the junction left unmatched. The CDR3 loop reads CAWSFFSGGLYNEQFF. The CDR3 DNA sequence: TGTGCCTGGAGTTTTTTTAGCGGGGGCCTCTACAATGAGCAGTTCTTC.

This chain's CDR3 is CASSYQGGAPYEQYF. The CDR3 DNA is TGTGCCAGCAGTTACCAGGGGGGGGCCCCCTACGAGCAGTACTTC. The V call is TRBV27, the J call TRBJ2-7; D tentatively fits TRBD1 or TRBD2 (7 bases each). Deletions cut 4 bases from V and 2 bases from J, with 15 bases between. From germline, CDR1 is MNHEY and CDR2 SMNVEV (reference sequence). This CDR3 spans 15 amino acids.

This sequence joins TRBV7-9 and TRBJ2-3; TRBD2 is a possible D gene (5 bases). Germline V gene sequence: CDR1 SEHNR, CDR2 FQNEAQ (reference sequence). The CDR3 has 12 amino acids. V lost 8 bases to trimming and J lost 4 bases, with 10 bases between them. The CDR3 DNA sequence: TGTGCCAGCGAGGGAGTTGCAGATACGCAGTATTTT. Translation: CASEGVADTQYF.

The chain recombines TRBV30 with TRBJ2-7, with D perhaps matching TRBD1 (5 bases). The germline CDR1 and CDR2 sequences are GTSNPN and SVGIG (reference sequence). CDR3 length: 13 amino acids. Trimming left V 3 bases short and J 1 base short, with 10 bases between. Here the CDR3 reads CAWRVRTSYEQYF. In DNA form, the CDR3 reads TGTGCCTGGAGAGTTAGGACATCCTACGAGCAGTACTTC. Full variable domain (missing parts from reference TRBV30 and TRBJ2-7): SQTIHQWPATLVQPVGSPLSLECTVEGTSNPNLYWYRQAAGRGLQLLFYSVGIGQISSEVPQNLSASRPQDRQFILSSKKLLLSDSGFYLCAWRVRTSYEQYFGPGTRLTVT.

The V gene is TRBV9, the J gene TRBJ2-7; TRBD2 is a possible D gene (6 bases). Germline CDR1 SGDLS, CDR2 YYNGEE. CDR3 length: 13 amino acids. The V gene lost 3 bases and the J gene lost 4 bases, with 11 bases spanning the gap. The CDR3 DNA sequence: TGTGCCAGCAGCGCCCCAGGGAGGTACGAGCAGTACTTC. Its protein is CASSAPGRYEQYF.

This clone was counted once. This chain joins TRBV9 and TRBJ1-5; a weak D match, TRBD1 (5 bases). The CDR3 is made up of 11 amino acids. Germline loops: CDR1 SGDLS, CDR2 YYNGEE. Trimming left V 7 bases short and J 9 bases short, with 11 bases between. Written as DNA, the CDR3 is TGTGCCAGCGGGACCGTGACGCCCCAGCATTTT. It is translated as CASGTVTPQHF.

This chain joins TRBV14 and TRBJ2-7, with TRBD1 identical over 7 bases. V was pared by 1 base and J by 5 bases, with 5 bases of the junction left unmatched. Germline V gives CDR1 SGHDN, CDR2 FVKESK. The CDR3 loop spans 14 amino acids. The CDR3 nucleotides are TGTGCCAGCAGCCAAGGGCAGGGGGATGACGAGCAGTACTTC. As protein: CASSQGQGDDEQYF.

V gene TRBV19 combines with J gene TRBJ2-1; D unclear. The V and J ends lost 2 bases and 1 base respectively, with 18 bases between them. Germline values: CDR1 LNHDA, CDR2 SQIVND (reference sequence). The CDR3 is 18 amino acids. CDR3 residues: CASSIWNIARGSYNEQFF. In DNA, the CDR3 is TGTGCCAGTAGTATATGGAACATAGCCCGAGGTTCCTACAATGAGCAGTTCTTC.

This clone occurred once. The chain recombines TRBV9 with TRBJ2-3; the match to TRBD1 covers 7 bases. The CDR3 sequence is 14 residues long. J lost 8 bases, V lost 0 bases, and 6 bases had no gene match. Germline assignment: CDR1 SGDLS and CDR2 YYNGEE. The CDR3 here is CASSVGQGEVTQYF. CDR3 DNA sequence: TGTGCCAGCAGCGTAGGACAGGGTGAAGTTACGCAGTATTTT.

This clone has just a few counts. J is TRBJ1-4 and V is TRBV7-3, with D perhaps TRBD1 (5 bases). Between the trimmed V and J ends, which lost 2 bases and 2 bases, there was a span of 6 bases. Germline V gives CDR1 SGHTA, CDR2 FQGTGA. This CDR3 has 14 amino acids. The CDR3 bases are TGTGCCAGCAGCTTAGGGGCGACTAATGAAAAACTGTTTTTT. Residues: CASSLGATNEKLFF.

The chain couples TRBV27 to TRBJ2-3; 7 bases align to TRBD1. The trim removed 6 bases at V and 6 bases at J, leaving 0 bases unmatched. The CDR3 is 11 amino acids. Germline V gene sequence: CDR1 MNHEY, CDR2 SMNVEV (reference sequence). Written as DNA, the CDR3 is TGTGCCAGCAGGACAGGGGATACGCAGTATTTT. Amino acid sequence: CASRTGDTQYF.

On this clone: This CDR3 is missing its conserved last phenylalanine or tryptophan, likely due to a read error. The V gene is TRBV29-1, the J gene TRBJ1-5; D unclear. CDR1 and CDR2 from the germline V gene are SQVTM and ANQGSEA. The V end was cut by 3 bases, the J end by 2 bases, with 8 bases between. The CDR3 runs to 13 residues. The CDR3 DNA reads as TGCAGCGTTGATGCAGGACGCAATCAGCCCCAGCATTCT. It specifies CSVDAGRNQPQHS.

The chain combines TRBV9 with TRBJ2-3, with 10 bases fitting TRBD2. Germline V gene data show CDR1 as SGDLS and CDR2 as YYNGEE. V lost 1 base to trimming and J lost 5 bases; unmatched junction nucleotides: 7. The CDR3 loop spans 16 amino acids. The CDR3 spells CASSVRSGRVIDTQYF. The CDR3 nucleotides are TGTGCCAGCAGCGTACGAAGCGGGAGGGTCATAGATACGCAGTATTTT.

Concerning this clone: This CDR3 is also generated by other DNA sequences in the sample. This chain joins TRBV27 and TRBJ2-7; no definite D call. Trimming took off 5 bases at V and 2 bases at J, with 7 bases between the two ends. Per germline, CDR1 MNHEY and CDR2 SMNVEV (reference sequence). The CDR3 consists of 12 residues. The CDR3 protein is CASSPSAYEQYF. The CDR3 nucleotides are TGTGCCAGCAGTCCATCAGCCTACGAGCAGTACTTC.

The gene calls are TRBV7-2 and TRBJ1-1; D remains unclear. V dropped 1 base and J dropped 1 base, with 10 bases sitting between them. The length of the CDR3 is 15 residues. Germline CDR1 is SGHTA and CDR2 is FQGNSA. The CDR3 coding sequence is TGTGCCAGCAGCTTAGGAGGGAGTGCGAACACTGAAGCTTTCTTT. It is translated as CASSLGGSANTEAFF.